This is a list of T cell receptor beta chains from one sample in a study of human T cells and chemical hapten exposure. TCRdb processed the RACE reads anew with MiXCR; each CDR3 protein has one entry. This table has approximately 80,000 distinct CDR3 sequences, over 8.5% appearing once. The sample here was whole blood, taken in connection with sensitization to the hapten diphenylcyclopropenone (DPC). The receptors originated from a woman between 45 and 65 years old with alopecia areata. Some clones in this sample may be carry-over from other donors' samples. Both conserved end residues are part of each CDR3. A D gene is named only where the DNA matches it firmly. Clone size is given for some rows only: seen once, a few or many times, or a class if the clone is expanded.

TRBV4-3	TRBJ1-1	few	NA	CASSQATARATEAFF	TGCGCCAGCAGCCAAGCGACGGCCCGGGCCACTGAAGCTTTCTTT
TRBV5-6	TRBJ1-2	many	TRBD1	CASSYKTGSVSGGYTF	TGTGCCAGCAGCTACAAGACAGGGAGCGTCAGTGGTGGCTACACCTTC
TRBV15	TRBJ2-1	many	TRBD2	CATSRVYTAGAYEQFF	TGTGCCACCAGCAGAGTTTATACAGCGGGAGCGTATGAGCAGTTCTTC
TRBV28	TRBJ2-4	NA	NA	CASTEGPEWENIQYF	TGTGCCAGCACCGAGGGGCCCGAATGGGAAAACATTCAGTACTTC
TRBV27	TRBJ2-1	NA	NA	CASSPVRGGGEQFF	TGTGCCAGCAGTCCCGTTCGAGGTGGTGGTGAGCAGTTCTTC
TRBV6-5	TRBJ1-6	many	NA	CASSYDGSRGSPLHF	TGTGCCAGCAGTTACGATGGCAGCCGAGGGTCACCCCTCCACTTT
TRBV6-1	TRBJ1-4	NA	NA	CASRQQGNNEKLFF	TGTGCCAGCAGACAACAGGGCAATAATGAAAAACTGTTTTTT
TRBV29-1	TRBJ2-1	NA	NA	CSVEVRGRGSYNEQFF	TGCAGCGTTGAGGTGAGAGGCAGGGGCTCCTACAATGAGCAGTTCTTC
TRBV5-1	TRBJ2-7	few	NA	CASSLLAVRDNPYEQYF	TGCGCCAGCAGCTTGTTGGCAGTTCGGGACAACCCCTACGAGCAGTACTTC
TRBV27	TRBJ1-2	many	NA	CASSFRKNHGYTF	TGTGCCAGCAGTTTCCGGAAAAACCATGGCTACACCTTC
TRBV28	TRBJ1-1	many	TRBD1	CASSSPGQGSRRREAFF	TGTGCCAGCAGTTCCCCGGGACAGGGTTCCCGCCGCCGTGAAGCTTTCTTT
TRBV15	TRBJ2-7	many	NA	CATSREGGSYEQYF	TGTGCCACCAGCAGAGAGGGCGGGTCCTACGAGCAGTACTTC
TRBV9	TRBJ2-7	NA	NA	CASSPQVGGPYEQYF	TGTGCCAGCAGCCCCCAGGTCGGGGGGCCATACGAGCAGTACTTC
TRBV6-2/TRBV6-3	TRBJ2-5	NA	NA	CASSWTGQETQYF	TGTGCCAGCAGTTGGACTGGCCAAGAGACCCAGTACTTC
TRBV28	TRBJ1-5	NA	TRBD1	CASRPTGARNQPQHF	TGTGCCAGCAGGCCGACAGGGGCACGCAATCAGCCCCAGCATTTT
TRBV11-3	TRBJ2-1	NA	NA	CASSLARGIYNEQFF	TGTGCCAGCAGCTTAGCCCGGGGAATCTACAATGAGCAGTTCTTC
TRBV7-6	TRBJ1-1	NA	NA	CASSLVPWRDTEAFF	TGTGCCAGCAGCTTAGTCCCATGGAGAGACACTGAAGCTTTCTTT
TRBV7-9	TRBJ2-1	many	NA	CASSLWGGDEQFF	TGTGCCAGCAGCTTATGGGGTGGAGATGAGCAGTTCTTC
TRBV4-2	TRBJ2-1	many	TRBD2	CASSQGGGGNNEQFF	TGTGCCAGCAGCCAAGGCGGGGGAGGTAACAATGAGCAGTTCTTC
TRBV10-2	TRBJ1-3	few	NA	CASRQGSGNTIYF	TGCGCCAGCAGACAGGGATCTGGAAACACCATATATTTT
TRBV6-5	TRBJ1-5	NA	NA	CASSRQHNQPQHF	TGTGCCAGCAGTCGACAGCACAATCAGCCCCAGCATTTT
TRBV4-3	TRBJ1-1	few	NA	CASSQEQGWTEAFF	TGCGCCAGCAGCCAAGAGCAGGGATGGACTGAAGCTTTCTTT
TRBV5-8	TRBJ2-3	NA	NA	CASSLRDFRTDTQYF	TGTGCCAGCAGCTTAAGGGACTTCCGCACAGATACGCAGTATTTT
TRBV7-7	TRBJ2-5	many	NA	CATGSAETQYF	TGTGCTACCGGGTCGGCGGAGACCCAGTACTTC
TRBV7-9	TRBJ2-7	many	NA	CASSLVAYEQYF	TGTGCCAGCAGCTTAGTCGCCTACGAGCAGTACTTC
TRBV28	TRBJ2-1	many	TRBD2	CASSPRTSGSYNEQFF	TGTGCCAGCAGTCCTAGGACTAGCGGGAGTTACAATGAGCAGTTCTTC
TRBV29-1	TRBJ1-5	many	NA	CSVGEGRNQPQHF	TGCAGCGTTGGGGAGGGGCGCAATCAGCCCCAGCATTTT
TRBV18	TRBJ1-5	many	TRBD1	CASSPGTGGNQPQHF	TGTGCCAGCTCACCAGGGACAGGAGGTAATCAGCCCCAGCATTTT
TRBV29-1	TRBJ1-1	medium-sized	NA	CSVERARVGEEAFF	TGCAGCGTTGAAAGGGCCAGGGTAGGGGAGGAAGCTTTCTTT
TRBV28	TRBJ1-1	few	NA	CASSFWNTEAFF	TGTGCCAGCAGTTTCTGGAACACTGAAGCTTTCTTT
TRBV6-6	TRBJ2-5	many	TRBD1	CASSYGQVAQETQYF	TGTGCCAGCAGTTACGGACAGGTCGCTCAGGAGACCCAGTACTTC